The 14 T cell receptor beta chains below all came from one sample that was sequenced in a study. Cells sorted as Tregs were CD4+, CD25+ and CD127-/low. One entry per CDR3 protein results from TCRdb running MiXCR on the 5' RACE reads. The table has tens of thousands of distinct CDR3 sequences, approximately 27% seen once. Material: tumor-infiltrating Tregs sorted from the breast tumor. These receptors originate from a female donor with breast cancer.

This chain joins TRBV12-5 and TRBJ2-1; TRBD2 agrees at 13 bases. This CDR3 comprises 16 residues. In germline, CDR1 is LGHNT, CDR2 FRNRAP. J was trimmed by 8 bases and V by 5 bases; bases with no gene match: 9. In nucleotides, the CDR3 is TGTGCTAGTGGTCTGGGGACTAGCGGGACCAGCGATGAGCAGTTCTTC. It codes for CASGLGTSGTSDEQFF.

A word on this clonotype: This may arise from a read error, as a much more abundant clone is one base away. Here the CDR3 reads CASKPSGRHTGELFF. The CDR3, as DNA: TGTGCCAGCAAACCTTCAGGCAGGCACACCGGGGAGCTGTTTTTT. The rearrangement joins TRBV12-3 or TRBV12-4 to TRBJ2-2; no clear D gene. V lost 7 bases and J lost 3, with 15 bases in between. The CDR3 runs 15 residues.

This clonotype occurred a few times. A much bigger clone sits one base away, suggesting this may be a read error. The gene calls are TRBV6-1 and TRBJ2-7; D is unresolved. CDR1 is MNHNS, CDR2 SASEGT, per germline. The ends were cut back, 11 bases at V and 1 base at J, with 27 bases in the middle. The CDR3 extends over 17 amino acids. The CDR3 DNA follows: TGTGCCGGCACTTGGTCTTTTTCTCGTTCAGAATCCTACGAGCAGTACTTC. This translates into CAGTWSFSRSESYEQYF.

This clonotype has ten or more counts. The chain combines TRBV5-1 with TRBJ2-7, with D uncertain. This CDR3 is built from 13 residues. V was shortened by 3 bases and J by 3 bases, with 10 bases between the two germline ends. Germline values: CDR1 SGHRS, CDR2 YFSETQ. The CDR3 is CASSYDKLYEQYF. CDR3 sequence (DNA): TGCGCCAGCAGCTACGACAAGCTCTACGAGCAGTACTTC.

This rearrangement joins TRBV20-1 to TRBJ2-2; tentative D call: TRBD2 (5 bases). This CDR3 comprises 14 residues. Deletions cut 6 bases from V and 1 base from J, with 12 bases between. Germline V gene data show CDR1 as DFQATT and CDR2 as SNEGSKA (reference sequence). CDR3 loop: CSAPAVMNTGELFF. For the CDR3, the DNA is TGCAGTGCCCCAGCGGTTATGAACACCGGGGAGCTGTTTTTT.

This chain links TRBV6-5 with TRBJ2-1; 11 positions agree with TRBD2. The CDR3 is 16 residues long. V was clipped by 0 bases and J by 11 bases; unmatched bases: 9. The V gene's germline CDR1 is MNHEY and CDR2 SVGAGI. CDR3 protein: CASSYSRLAGGWKQFF. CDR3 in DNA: TGTGCCAGCAGTTACTCGAGGCTAGCGGGAGGCTGGAAGCAGTTCTTC.

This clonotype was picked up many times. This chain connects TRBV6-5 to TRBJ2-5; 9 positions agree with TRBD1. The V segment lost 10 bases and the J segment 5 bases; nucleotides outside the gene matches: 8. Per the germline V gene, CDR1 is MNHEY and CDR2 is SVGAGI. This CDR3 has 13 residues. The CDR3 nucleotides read TGTGCCACGAGGACAGGGGTGAGGGAGACCCAGTACTTC. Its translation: CATRTGVRETQYF.

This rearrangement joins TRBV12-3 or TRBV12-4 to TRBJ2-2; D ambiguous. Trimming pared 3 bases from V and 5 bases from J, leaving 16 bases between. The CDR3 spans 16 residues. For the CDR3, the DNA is TGTGCCAGCAGTTTTGGGGATTTGGCAGTGACCGGGGAGCTGTTTTTT. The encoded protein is CASSFGDLAVTGELFF.

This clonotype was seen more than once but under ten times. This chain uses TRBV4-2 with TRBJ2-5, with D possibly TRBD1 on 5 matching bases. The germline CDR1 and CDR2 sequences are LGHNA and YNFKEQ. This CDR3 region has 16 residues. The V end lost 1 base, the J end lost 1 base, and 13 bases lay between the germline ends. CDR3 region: CASSQAGRASQETQYF. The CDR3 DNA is TGTGCCAGCAGCCAAGCCGGCAGGGCCTCCCAAGAGACCCAGTACTTC.

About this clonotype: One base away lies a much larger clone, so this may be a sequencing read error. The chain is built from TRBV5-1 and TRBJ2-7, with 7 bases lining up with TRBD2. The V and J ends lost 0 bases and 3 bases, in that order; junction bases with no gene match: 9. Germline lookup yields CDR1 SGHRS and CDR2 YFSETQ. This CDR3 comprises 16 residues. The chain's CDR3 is CASSLVSGGRSYEQYF. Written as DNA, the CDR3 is TGCGCCAGCAGCTTGGTTTCGGGCGGGAGAAGCTACGAGCAGTACTTC.

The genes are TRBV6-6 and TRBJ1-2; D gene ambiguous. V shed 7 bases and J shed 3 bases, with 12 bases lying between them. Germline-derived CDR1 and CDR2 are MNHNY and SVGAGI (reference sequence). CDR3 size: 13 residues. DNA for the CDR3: TGTGCCAGCACCAAGCAGTTGGACTATGGCTACACCTTC. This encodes CASTKQLDYGYTF.

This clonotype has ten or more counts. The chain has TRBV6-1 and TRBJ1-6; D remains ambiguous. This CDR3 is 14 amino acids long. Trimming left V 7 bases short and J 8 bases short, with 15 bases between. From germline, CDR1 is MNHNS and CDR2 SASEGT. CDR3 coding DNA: TGTGCCAGCACCCTGGAACAGAGGGATTCACCCCTCCACTTT. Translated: CASTLEQRDSPLHF.

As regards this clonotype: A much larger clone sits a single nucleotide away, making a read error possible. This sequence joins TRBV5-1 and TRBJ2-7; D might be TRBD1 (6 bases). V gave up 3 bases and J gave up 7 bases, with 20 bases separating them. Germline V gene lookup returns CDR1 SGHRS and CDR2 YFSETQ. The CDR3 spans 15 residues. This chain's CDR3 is CASSYRASSYNEQYF. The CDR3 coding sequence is TGCGCCAGCAGCTACAGGGCCAGCTCCTACAATGAGCAGTACTTC.

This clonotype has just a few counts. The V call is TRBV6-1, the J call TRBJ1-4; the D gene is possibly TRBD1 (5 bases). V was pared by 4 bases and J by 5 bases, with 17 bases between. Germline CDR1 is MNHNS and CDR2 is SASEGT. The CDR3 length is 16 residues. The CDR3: CASSGWQGVGNEKLFF. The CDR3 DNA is TGTGCCAGCAGTGGATGGCAGGGTGTCGGGAATGAAAAACTGTTTTTT.